A selection of T cell receptor beta chains follows, all from one sample in a study of shared clonotypes between healthy human individuals. The method was immunoSEQ multiplex PCR; TCRdb's version includes in-frame clones alone and lacks a portion of them. The sample contains fewer than 650,000 clones, less than 80% of which appear only once. Input material: PBMCs. These receptors originate from a woman in her thirties or forties in good health. Some clones in this sample may be carry-over from other donors' samples. Each CDR3 is given with its conserved first and last residue. A D gene is named only where the DNA matches it firmly. Size values are once, few and many counts, or a class for expanded clones, and some rows have none.

>TRBV2|NA|TRBD2|TRBJ2-5
CATRLAGEETQYF
TGTGCCACCAGACTAGCGGGAGAGGAGACCCAGTACTTC
>TRBV11-1|NA|TRBD2|TRBJ2-1
CASSLASGSRYNEQFF
TGTGCCAGCAGCTTGGCCAGCGGGAGCAGGTACAATGAGCAGTTCTTC
>TRBV6-1|few|NA|TRBJ2-2
CASGDTNTGELFF
TGTGCCAGCGGTGACACGAACACCGGGGAGCTGTTTTTT
>TRBV5-1|NA|NA|TRBJ2-3
CASSLESGYSTDTQYF
TGCGCCAGCAGCTTGGAAAGCGGGTATAGCACAGATACGCAGTATTTT
>TRBV7-2|NA|NA|TRBJ1-3
CASSLDSGSGNTIYF
TGTGCCAGCAGCTTAGATTCAGGGTCGGGAAACACCATATATTTT
>TRBV7-2|few|TRBD1|TRBJ2-1
CASSLAGQGYNEQFF
TGTGCCAGCAGCTTAGCGGGACAGGGTTACAATGAGCAGTTCTTC
>TRBV5-1|NA|NA|TRBJ2-2
CASSPQGPGELFF
TGCGCATCTTCGCCTCAGGGGCCCGGGGAGCTGTTTTTT
>TRBV5-1|NA|TRBD2|TRBJ2-3
CASSKERGLTDTQYF
TGCGCCAGCAGCAAAGAGCGGGGCCTCACAGATACGCAGTATTTT
>TRBV6-5|NA|NA|TRBJ2-7
CASSYLPSSTYEQYF
TGTGCCAGCAGTTACCTCCCTAGCAGTACGTACGAGCAGTACTTC
>TRBV6-1|NA|NA|TRBJ2-7
CASSENTPGQAIRGQYF
TGTGCCAGCAGTGAAAATACTCCAGGGCAGGCAATACGGGGGCAGTACTTC
>TRBV19|NA|NA|TRBJ1-1
CASSNPITEAFF
TGTGCCAGTAGTAACCCTATCACTGAAGCTTTCTTT